The rows below give T cell receptor beta chains drawn from one sample of a study of T cell changes during pregnancy in multiple sclerosis. Profiling relied on immunoSEQ multiplex PCR, and the TCRdb table lists in-frame clones only, not all of them. Among around 70,000 clones listed, 85% to 95% were seen once. The material sequenced was peripheral blood, taken before pregnancy. Receptors originate from a female donor with multiple sclerosis, enrolled in a pregnancy study. Each CDR3 is given with its conserved first and last residue. Each record gives: CDR3 protein, V gene, clone size, J gene. Clone size, where shown, is once, few, many, or a class for clones that have expanded.

CASSQDRAVGLYNEQFF	TRBV14	NA	TRBJ2-1
CAISDGSRTDTQYF	TRBV10-3	NA	TRBJ2-3
CAISGSGSVTEAFF	TRBV10-3	NA	TRBJ1-1
CASKMTANTEAFF	TRBV7-8	NA	TRBJ1-1
CASSYSTGPYPNEQFF	TRBV6-6	NA	TRBJ2-1
CSVLTVNTEAFF	TRBV29-1	few	TRBJ1-1
CASSPRASGSDEQFF	TRBV7-6	few	TRBJ2-1
CASSLVGKETQYF	TRBV5-4	NA	TRBJ2-5
CASSVIAGIQETQYF	TRBV6-1	NA	TRBJ2-5
CASSWTGFSGYTF	TRBV11-2	NA	TRBJ1-2
CASSDPGQNTGELFF	TRBV6-4	NA	TRBJ2-2
CASSYSLGANYEQYF	TRBV6-5	NA	TRBJ2-7
CASSLVAAREQFF	TRBV7-2	NA	TRBJ2-1
CASQGVTGNTIYF	TRBV5-1	NA	TRBJ1-3
CASSVDGRDVNEQFF	TRBV9	NA	TRBJ2-1
CASSPTGDLYNEQFF	TRBV19	few	TRBJ2-1
CASSPPGQVHEKLFF	TRBV7-2	NA	TRBJ1-4
CASSYSKGWRTGELFF	TRBV6-5	NA	TRBJ2-2